This record concerns one T cell receptor beta chain sequence. These data originate in a study of blood T cells in healthy people across ages. V lost 5 bases to trimming and J lost 2 bases, with 19 bases between them. Germline V lookup: CDR1 DFQATT, CDR2 SNEGSKA (reference sequence). This CDR3 spans 15 amino acids. Together with a sample-barcoded 5' primer, a J-beta primer mix was included in a second PCR lasting about 6 to 12 cycles. One entry per CDR3 protein results from TCRdb running MiXCR on the 5' RACE reads. This sample has approximately 1.5 million distinct CDR3 sequences, with about 31% found just once.

The TCR sequence derives from a woman aged 30 to 39 in good health. V usage is TRBV20-1 and J usage is TRBJ2-7; a weak D match, TRBD2 (5 bases). The source material was blood. The CDR3, as DNA: TGCAGTGCTGAGAGGGAGTCACTCTCCCCCTACGAGCAGTACTTC. It translates to CSAERESLSPYEQYF.